This TCR beta chain was observed in a study of memory CD4+ T cells and cytomegalovirus serostatus. Study-wide context: Healthy Belgian adult donors included several CMV-positive and 24 CMV-negative people.

The sort gate was single viable CD3+CD4+CD8-CD45RO+ cells for memory CD4+ T cells. Total CD4+ T cells were enriched by CD4 positive selection. The table came from immunoSEQ multiplex PCR; TCRdb's copy has only in-frame clones and leaves some out. The sample includes about 57,000 clones, around 80% seen only once; the top ten take around 0.83%. The CDR3 extends over 12 amino acids. V was clipped by 6 bases and J by 3 bases, with 9 bases between them. Per the germline V gene, CDR1 is KGHSH and CDR2 is LQKENI. The specimen was memory CD4+ T cells from blood. The chain combines TRBV18 with TRBJ2-7; D possibly corresponds to TRBD2 (5 bases). The clonotype originates from an adult in good health and CMV-seronegative. The CDR3, as DNA: TGTGCCAGCTCCGGCGGAGGCTACGAGCAGTACTTC. Translation: CASSGGGYEQYF.